One and the same sample provided the 10 T cell receptor beta chains below, sequenced in a study of cytotoxic CD8 clonotypes in ibrutinib-treated CLL. TCRdb keeps only in-frame clones here, not all; method: immunoSEQ multiplex PCR. The data contain about 120,000 clones, 80% to 90% of them singletons. Sequencing was performed on PBMCs, taken after 24 months of ibrutinib treatment. These receptors were obtained from a human donor with chronic lymphocytic leukemia.

The V call is TRBV7-9, the J call TRBJ2-2; a possible D gene is TRBD1 (6 bases). V lost 2 bases, J lost 2 bases, and 12 bases lay in between. Germline CDR1 is SEHNR and CDR2 is FQNEAQ (reference sequence). CDR3 length: 16 amino acids. CDR3 sequence reads: CASSLNRDINTGELFF. The CDR3, as DNA: TGTGCCAGCAGCTTAAATCGGGACATAAACACCGGGGAGCTGTTTTTT.

V usage is TRBV29-1 and J usage is TRBJ2-2; possibly TRBD1 for D (6 bases). CDR1 and CDR2 from the germline V gene are SQVTM and ANQGSEA. V was trimmed by 4 bases and J by 4 bases, leaving 16 bases between them. CDR3 length: 15 residues. The CDR3 sequence is CSVGQALGGTGELFF. CDR3 sequence (DNA): TGCAGCGTTGGACAGGCCTTAGGGGGCACCGGGGAGCTGTTTTTT.

The gene calls are TRBV29-1 and TRBJ1-2, with D hard to call. Germline V gene data show CDR1 as SQVTM and CDR2 as ANQGSEA. The CDR3 consists of 13 residues. Deletions cut 3 bases from V and 8 bases from J, with 16 bases between. The CDR3 here is CSVEVISPGGYTF. The CDR3 nucleotides read TGCAGCGTTGAGGTAATTTCTCCGGGAGGCTACACCTTC.

J is TRBJ1-4 and V is TRBV19, with D uncertain. With 3 bases removed from V and 0 bases from J, the gap between germline ends came to 8 bases. The germline gives CDR1 LNHDA, CDR2 SQIVND (reference sequence). The CDR3 runs 15 residues. Here the CDR3 reads CASSIDETTNEKLFF. As DNA, the CDR3 is TGTGCCAGTAGTATTGACGAAACAACTAATGAAAAACTGTTTTTT.

The chain uses TRBV28 and TRBJ2-3; a weak D match, TRBD1 (6 bases). Germline-derived CDR1 and CDR2 are MDHEN and SYDVKM. The germline V and J ends were trimmed by 3 bases and 2 bases, with 9 bases remaining between them. The CDR3 covers 14 residues. CDR3 nucleotides: TGTGCCAGCAGTTTGGACAGACCCACAGATACGCAGTATTTT. Translated: CASSLDRPTDTQYF.

The chain recombines TRBV7-2 with TRBJ2-7; possible D gene TRBD1, 5 bases. The CDR3 covers 15 residues. V was trimmed by 5 bases and J by 2 bases, leaving 16 bases between them. Germline V CDR1 and CDR2: SGHTA, FQGNSA. The CDR3 DNA is TGTGCCAGCAGCACTTCACTCCAGGGTCCCTACGAGCAGTACTTC. Translated: CASSTSLQGPYEQYF. Drawing the rest from reference TRBV7-2 and TRBJ2-7, the complete variable domain is GAGVSQSPSNKVTEKGKDVELRCDPISGHTALYWYRQSLGQGLEFLIYFQGNSAPDKSGLPSDRFSAERTGGSVSTLTIQRTQQEDSAVYLCASSTSLQGPYEQYFGPGTRLTVT.

The chain employs TRBV19 and TRBJ2-1; D may be TRBD2 (5 bases). V was clipped by 5 bases and J by 6 bases, with 11 bases between them. The CDR3 is 13 amino acids. Germline V gene lookup returns CDR1 LNHDA and CDR2 SQIVND (reference sequence). The DNA of the CDR3 is TGTGCCAGTAGTCGTCAGGAGGTCAATGAGCAGTTCTTC. Protein product: CASSRQEVNEQFF.

The chain recombines TRBV7-6 with TRBJ2-3; no firm D call. The CDR3 is made up of 14 amino acids. The germline gives CDR1 SGHVS, CDR2 FNYEAQ. The V end lost 4 bases, the J end lost 2 bases, and 10 bases lay between the germline ends. The CDR3 sequence is CASSSAQDTDTQYF. CDR3 coding DNA: TGTGCCAGCAGCTCCGCACAAGACACAGATACGCAGTATTTT.

The chain links TRBV2 to TRBJ1-1; perhaps TRBD1 as D (6 bases). The germline gives CDR1 SNHLY, CDR2 FYNNEI. V was trimmed by 9 bases and J by 1 base, leaving 15 bases between them. The CDR3 is 14 residues long. CDR3 in amino acids: CASREGDGNTEAFF. The CDR3 nucleotides read TGTGCCAGTAGAGAGGGGGACGGGAACACTGAAGCTTTCTTT.

The chain has TRBV28 and TRBJ2-7, with 10 positions matching TRBD2. The J segment lost 9 bases and the V segment lost 4 bases, leaving 15 bases of the junction unmatched. Germline V gene data show CDR1 as MDHEN and CDR2 as SYDVKM. The CDR3 covers 16 residues. DNA for the CDR3: TGTGCCAGCAGTTCCCCGGCCCGGCTAGCGGGAGTTCTGCAGTACTTC. It is translated as CASSSPARLAGVLQYF.